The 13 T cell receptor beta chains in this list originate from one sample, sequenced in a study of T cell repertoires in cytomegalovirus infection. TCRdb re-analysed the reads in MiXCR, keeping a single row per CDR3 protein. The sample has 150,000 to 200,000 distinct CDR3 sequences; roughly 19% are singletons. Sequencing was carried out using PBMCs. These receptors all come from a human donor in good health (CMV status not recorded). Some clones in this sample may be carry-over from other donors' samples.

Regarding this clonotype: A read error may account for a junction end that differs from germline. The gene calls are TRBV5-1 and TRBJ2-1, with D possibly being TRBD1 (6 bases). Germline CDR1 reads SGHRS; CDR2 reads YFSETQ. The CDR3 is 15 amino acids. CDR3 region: CASSLGTILDNEQFF. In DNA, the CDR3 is TGCGCCAGCAGTTTGGGGACAATCCTTGACAATGAGCAGTTCTTC.

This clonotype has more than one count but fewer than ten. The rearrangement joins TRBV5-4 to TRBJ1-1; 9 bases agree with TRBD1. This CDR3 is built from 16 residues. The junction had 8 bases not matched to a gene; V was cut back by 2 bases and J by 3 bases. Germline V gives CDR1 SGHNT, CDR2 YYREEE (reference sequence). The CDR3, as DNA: TGTGCCAGCAGCTTCCCCGGGACAGGGTATCACACTGAAGCTTTCTTT. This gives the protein CASSFPGTGYHTEAFF.

CDR3 in DNA: TGCGCCAGCAGCTCGGGACTAGCGGGAGCTTCAGATACGCAGTATTTT. It translates to CASSSGLAGASDTQYF. The chain carries TRBV5-1 and TRBJ2-3; 14 nucleotides line up with TRBD2. The CDR3 has 16 amino acids. Germline values: CDR1 SGHRS, CDR2 YFSETQ. V dropped 3 bases and J dropped 4; count of bases not matched to a gene: 4. Combining the CDR3 with reference TRBV5-1 and TRBJ2-3 gives the whole variable domain KAGVTQTPRYLIKTRGQQVTLSCSPISGHRSVSWYQQTPGQGLQFLFEYFSETQRNKGNFPGRFSGRQFSNSRSEMNVSTLELGDSALYLCASSSGLAGASDTQYFGPGTRLTVL.

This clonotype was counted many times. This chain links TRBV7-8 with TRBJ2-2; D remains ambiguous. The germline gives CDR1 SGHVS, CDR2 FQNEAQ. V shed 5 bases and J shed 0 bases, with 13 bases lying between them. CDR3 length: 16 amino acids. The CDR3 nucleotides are TGTGCCAGCAGCCGAAGGCCTTCTGCGAACACCGGGGAGCTGTTTTTT. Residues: CASSRRPSANTGELFF.

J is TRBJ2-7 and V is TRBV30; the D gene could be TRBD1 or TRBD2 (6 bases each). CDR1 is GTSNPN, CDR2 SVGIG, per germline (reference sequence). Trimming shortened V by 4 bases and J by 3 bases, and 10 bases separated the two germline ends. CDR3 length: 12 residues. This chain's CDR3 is CAWTGGRYEQYF. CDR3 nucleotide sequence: TGTGCCTGGACCGGGGGCCGCTACGAGCAGTACTTC.

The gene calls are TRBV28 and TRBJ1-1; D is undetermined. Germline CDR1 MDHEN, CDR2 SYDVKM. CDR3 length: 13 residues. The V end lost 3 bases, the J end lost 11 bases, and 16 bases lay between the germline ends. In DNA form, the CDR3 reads TGTGCCAGCAGTTTTCAGTGGGTGGTTGACGCTTTCTTT. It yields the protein CASSFQWVVDAFF.

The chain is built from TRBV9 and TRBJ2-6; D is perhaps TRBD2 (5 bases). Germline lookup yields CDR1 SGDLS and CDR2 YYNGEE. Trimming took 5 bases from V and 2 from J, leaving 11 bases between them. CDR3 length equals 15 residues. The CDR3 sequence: CASSAAGAGANVLTF. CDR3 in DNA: TGTGCCAGCAGTGCCGCCGGGGCTGGGGCCAACGTCCTGACTTTC. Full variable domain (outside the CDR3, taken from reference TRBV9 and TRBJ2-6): DSGVTQTPKHLITATGQRVTLRCSPRSGDLSVYWYQQSLDQGLQFLIQYYNGEERAKGNILERFSAQQFPDLHSELNLSSLELGDSALYFCASSAAGAGANVLTFGAGSRLTVL.

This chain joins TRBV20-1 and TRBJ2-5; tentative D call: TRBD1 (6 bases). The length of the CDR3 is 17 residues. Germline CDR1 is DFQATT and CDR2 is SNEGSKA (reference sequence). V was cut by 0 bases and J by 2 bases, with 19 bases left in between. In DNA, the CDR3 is TGCAGTGCTAGAGATTTATGGGCAGGGGAAACACAAGAGACCCAGTACTTC. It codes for CSARDLWAGETQETQYF.

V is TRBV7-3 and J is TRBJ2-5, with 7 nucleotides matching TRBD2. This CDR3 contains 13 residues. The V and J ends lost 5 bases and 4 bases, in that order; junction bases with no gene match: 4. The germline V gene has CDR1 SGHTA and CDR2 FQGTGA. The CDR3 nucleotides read TGTGCCAGCAGCACTTGGGGGGGAGAGACCCAGTACTTC. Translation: CASSTWGGETQYF.

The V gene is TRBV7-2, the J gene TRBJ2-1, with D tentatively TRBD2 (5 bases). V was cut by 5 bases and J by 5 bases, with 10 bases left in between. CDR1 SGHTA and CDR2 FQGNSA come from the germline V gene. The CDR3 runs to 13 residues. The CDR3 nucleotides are TGTGCCAGCAGCCTGACGCGGGACAATGAGCAGTTCTTC. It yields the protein CASSLTRDNEQFF.

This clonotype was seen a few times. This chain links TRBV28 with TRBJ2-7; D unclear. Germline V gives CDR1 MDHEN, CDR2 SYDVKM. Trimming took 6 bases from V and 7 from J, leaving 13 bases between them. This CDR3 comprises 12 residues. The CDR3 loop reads CASRLLFEEQYF. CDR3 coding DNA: TGTGCCAGCAGGCTCTTATTTGAAGAGCAGTACTTC.

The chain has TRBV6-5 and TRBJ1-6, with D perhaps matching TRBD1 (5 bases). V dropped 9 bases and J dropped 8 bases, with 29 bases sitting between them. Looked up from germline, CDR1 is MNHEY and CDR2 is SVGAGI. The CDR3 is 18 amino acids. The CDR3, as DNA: TGTGCCAGGGACTCCCGGGGGTTTCAGTCGGTCGGGGATTCACCCCTCCACTTT. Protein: CARDSRGFQSVGDSPLHF.

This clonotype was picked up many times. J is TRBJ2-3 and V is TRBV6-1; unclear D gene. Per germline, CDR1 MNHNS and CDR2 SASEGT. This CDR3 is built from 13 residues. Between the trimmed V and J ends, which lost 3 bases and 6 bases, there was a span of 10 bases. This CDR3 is CASSDRWLDTQYF. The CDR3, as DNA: TGTGCCAGCAGTGATAGATGGTTGGATACGCAGTATTTT.